This T cell receptor (beta chain) was recovered during a study of blood T cell repertoires in COVID-19. Across the whole study: All recovered Cohort 3 donors got two negative PCRs, got clearance, or saw symptom resolution. The samples span acute and convalescent COVID-19 from the United States, Italy and Spain. Sources were T cells, B-cell-depleted T cells, or PBMCs; the material itself was cDNA or gDNA.

Data came from immunoSEQ multiplex PCR; TCRdb stores just in-frame clones and leaves some out. The data hold more than 200,000 clones, with more than 75% observed a single time. Participants' own reports of clinical history determined their cohort assignment. This TCR was sampled from a man younger than 45 in a cohort exposed to, infected with or recovered from COVID-19 (not recorded which). Material: PBMCs or T cells enriched from blood (not recorded which).

The DNA for the CDR3 is TGCGCCAGCAGTGAGAGCCAGAGAGGAGAAGCTTTCTTT. Protein product: CASSESQRGEAFF. The chain combines TRBV10-2 with TRBJ1-1; unclear D gene. This CDR3 is built from 13 residues. Germline V CDR1 and CDR2: WSHSY, SAAADI. Deletions cut 2 bases from V and 8 bases from J, with 12 bases between.